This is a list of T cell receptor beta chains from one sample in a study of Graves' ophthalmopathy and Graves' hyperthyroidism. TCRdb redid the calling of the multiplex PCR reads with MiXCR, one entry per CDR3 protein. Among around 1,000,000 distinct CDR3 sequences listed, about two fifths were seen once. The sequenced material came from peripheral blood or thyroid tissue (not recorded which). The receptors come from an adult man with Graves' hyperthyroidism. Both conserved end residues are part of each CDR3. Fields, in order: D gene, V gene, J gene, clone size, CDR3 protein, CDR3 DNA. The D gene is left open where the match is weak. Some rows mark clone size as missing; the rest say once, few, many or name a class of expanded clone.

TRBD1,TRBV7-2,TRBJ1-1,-,CASSSGQGQAFF,TGTGCCAGCAGCTCTGGACAGGGGCAAGCTTTCTTT
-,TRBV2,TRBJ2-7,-,CASRSGKQYF,TGTGCCAGTCGGAGCGGCAAGCAGTACTTC
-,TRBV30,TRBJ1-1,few,CAWDAGGPNEAFF,TGTGCCTGGGACGCCGGGGGCCCTAATGAAGCTTTCTTT
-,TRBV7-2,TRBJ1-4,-,CASSRRFATNEKLFF,TGTGCCAGCAGCAGGCGGTTTGCAACTAATGAAAAACTGTTTTTT
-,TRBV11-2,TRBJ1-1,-,CASSLESRNTEAFF,TGTGCCAGCAGCTTAGAAAGCCGGAACACTGAAGCTTTCTTT
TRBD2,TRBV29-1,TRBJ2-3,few,CSVPASGRASDTQYF,TGCAGCGTCCCCGCTAGCGGGAGGGCCTCAGATACGCAGTATTTT
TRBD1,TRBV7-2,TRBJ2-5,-,CASSFGQDGTQYF,TGTGCCAGCAGCTTCGGACAGGATGGGACCCAGTACTTC
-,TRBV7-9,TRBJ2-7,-,CASSSPARGHEQYF,TGTGCCAGCAGCTCCCCGGCCCGGGGTCACGAGCAGTACTTC
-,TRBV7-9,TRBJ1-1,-,CTSSLGPNTEAFF,TGTACCAGCAGCTTAGGTCCGAACACTGAAGCTTTCTTT
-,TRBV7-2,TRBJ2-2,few,CASSLVRSLGPGELFF,TGTGCCAGCAGCTTAGTGAGGTCCCTGGGACCCGGGGAGCTGTTTTTT
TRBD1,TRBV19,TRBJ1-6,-,CASSWDSLSPLHF,TGTGCCAGTAGTTGGGACAGCCTCTCACCCCTCCACTTT
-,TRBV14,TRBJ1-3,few,CASSLAGARAGNTIYF,TGTGCCAGCAGCCTCGCCGGGGCTCGTGCGGGAAACACCATATATTTT
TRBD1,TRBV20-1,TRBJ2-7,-,CSATRQGVYYEQYF,TGCAGTGCTACCCGGCAGGGGGTATACTACGAGCAGTACTTC
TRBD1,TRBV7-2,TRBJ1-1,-,CAGSHRDRAGTEAFF,TGTGCCGGCAGCCACCGGGACAGGGCGGGCACTGAAGCTTTCTTT
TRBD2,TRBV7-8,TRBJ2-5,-,CASSQGLGRGETQYF,TGTGCCAGCAGCCAAGGACTCGGGAGGGGGGAGACCCAGTACTTC
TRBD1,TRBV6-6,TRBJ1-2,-,CASSYSTSVGQGVSYTF,TGTGCCAGCAGTTACTCGACGAGCGTTGGACAGGGAGTCTCCTACACCTTC
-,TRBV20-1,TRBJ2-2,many,CSASGTREKNTGELFF,TGCAGTGCCAGTGGGACACGAGAAAAGAACACCGGGGAGCTGTTTTTT
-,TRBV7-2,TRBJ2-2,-,CAKGWQGRTGELFF,TGTGCCAAAGGGTGGCAGGGGCGGACCGGGGAGCTGTTTTTT
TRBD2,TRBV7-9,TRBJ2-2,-,CASSLSGTSPGELFF,TGTGCCAGCAGCTTATCGGGGACTAGCCCCGGGGAGCTGTTTTTT
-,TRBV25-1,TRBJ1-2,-,CASSEFPGRDRYNGYTF,TGTGCCAGCAGTGAATTCCCGGGGCGGGACCGTTACAATGGCTACACCTTC
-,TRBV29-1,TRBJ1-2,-,CSVAGENYGYTF,TGCAGCGTGGCAGGGGAAAACTATGGCTACACCTTC
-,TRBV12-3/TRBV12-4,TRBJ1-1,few,CASSLFSDTEAFF,TGTGCCAGCAGTTTATTTTCAGACACTGAAGCTTTCTTT
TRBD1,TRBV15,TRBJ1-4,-,CATSRGDRAANEKLFF,TGTGCCACCAGCAGGGGGGACAGGGCAGCTAATGAAAAACTGTTTTTT
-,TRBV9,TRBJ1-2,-,CASSIGPGSDYGYTF,TGTGCCAGCAGTATAGGGCCGGGCTCAGACTATGGCTACACCTTC
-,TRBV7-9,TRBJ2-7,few,CASSRSGSSLPQAAEQYF,TGTGCCAGCAGCAGATCCGGGTCTTCTCTTCCCCAAGCAGCCGAGCAGTACTTC
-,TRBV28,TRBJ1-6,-,CASSSSSGNSPLHF,TGTGCCAGCAGCTCATCCTCGGGCAATTCACCCCTCCACTTT
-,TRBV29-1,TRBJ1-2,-,CSVEGTSTSSGNTF,TGCAGCGTTGAAGGGACATCGACCAGCTCTGGAAACACCTTC
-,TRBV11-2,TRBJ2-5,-,CASRVTDQETQYF,TGTGCCAGCAGGGTGACAGATCAAGAGACCCAGTACTTC
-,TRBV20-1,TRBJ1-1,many,CSARAGVNTEAFF,TGCAGTGCTAGAGCAGGGGTGAACACTGAAGCTTTCTTT
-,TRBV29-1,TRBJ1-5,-,CSVGDTINQPQHF,TGCAGCGTCGGCGACACCATCAATCAGCCCCAGCATTTT
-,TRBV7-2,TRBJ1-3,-,CASSFRVGFIGNTIYF,TGTGCCAGCAGCTTTAGGGTGGGGTTCATTGGAAACACCATATATTTT